A selection of T cell receptor beta chains follows, all from one sample in a study of OX40 agonist ivuxolimab in advanced cancers. Only in-frame clones appear in the TCRdb table, and some are missing; sequencing was by immunoSEQ multiplex PCR. The table shows some 58,000 clones, with over 80% occurring only once. Material: CD4+ or CD8+ T cells sorted from blood, obtained in a trial of the OX40 agonist ivuxolimab. These receptors all stem from an adult with an advanced solid tumor such as melanoma, head and neck, liver or kidney cancer. CDR3s include the opening cysteine and the closing phenylalanine or tryptophan. A D gene is named only where the DNA matches it firmly. Size tells how often a clone was seen (once, few, many) or the class of an expanded clone, and some rows leave it out.

size: .
D: .
V: TRBV6-1
J: TRBJ2-1
DNA: TGTGCCAGCAGTGAAGCGGGAGATGGCAATGAGCAGTTCTTC
CDR3: CASSEAGDGNEQFF

size: .
D: .
V: TRBV19
J: TRBJ1-4
DNA: TGTGCCAGTAGCCCCCTCCATGGGAGTTATGAAAAACTGTTTTTT
CDR3: CASSPLHGSYEKLFF

size: .
D: .
V: TRBV4-3
J: TRBJ2-1
DNA: TGCGCCAGCAGCCAAGATCGGGATGTCGCTGAGCAGTTCTTC
CDR3: CASSQDRDVAEQFF

size: .
D: .
V: TRBV7-9
J: TRBJ1-6
DNA: TGTGCCAGCAGCAAGGAAGCGGGTCTCCTCCACTTT
CDR3: CASSKEAGLLHF

size: .
D: .
V: TRBV9
J: TRBJ2-1
DNA: TGTGCCAGCAGTTCCGACGGAGCATTCTACAATGAGCAGTTCTTC
CDR3: CASSSDGAFYNEQFF

size: .
D: TRBD2
V: TRBV11-3
J: TRBJ2-7
DNA: TGTGCCAGCAGCTTAGGTCGCAGCGGGAGCTCCTACGAGCAGTACTTC
CDR3: CASSLGRSGSSYEQYF

size: .
D: .
V: TRBV7-2
J: TRBJ2-1
DNA: TGTGCCAGCAGCTTAGCCCGTGACAATGAGCAGTTCTTC
CDR3: CASSLARDNEQFF

size: .
D: .
V: TRBV5-1
J: TRBJ2-5
DNA: TGCGCCAGCAAATTAACAGGGTACCAAGAGACCCAGTACTTC
CDR3: CASKLTGYQETQYF

size: .
D: .
V: TRBV27
J: TRBJ2-7
DNA: TGTGCCAGCAGCCCAGGGGAGTCCCTATACGAGCAGTACTTC
CDR3: CASSPGESLYEQYF

size: .
D: TRBD2
V: TRBV27
J: TRBJ2-3
DNA: TGTGCCACCCTTGTACCCCCTCCGGGACTAGCGGCAGATACGCAGTATTTT
CDR3: CATLVPPPGLAADTQYF

size: many
D: .
V: TRBV4-1
J: TRBJ2-7
DNA: TGCGCCAGCAGCCAAGGCGGGCTCAGCGGTTGGGCCTACGAGCAGTACTTC
CDR3: CASSQGGLSGWAYEQYF

size: .
D: TRBD2
V: TRBV25-1
J: TRBJ2-3
DNA: TGTGCCAGCAGTGAATTTAGTGGGGGGGCAGATACGCAGTATTTT
CDR3: CASSEFSGGADTQYF

size: .
D: TRBD2
V: TRBV19
J: TRBJ2-1
DNA: TGTGCCAGTAGTATATTTAGCGGGAGTGGTAATGAGCAGTTCTTC
CDR3: CASSIFSGSGNEQFF

size: .
D: .
V: TRBV2
J: TRBJ2-7
DNA: TGTGCCAGCAGTGTTAGGGTCTCCTACGAGCAGTACTTC
CDR3: CASSVRVSYEQYF

size: .
D: .
V: TRBV10-2
J: TRBJ2-5
DNA: TGCGCCAGCAGTGAGTCGGGAGAGACCCAGTACTTC
CDR3: CASSESGETQYF

size: .
D: TRBD2
V: TRBV11-2
J: TRBJ2-7
DNA: TGTGCCAGCAGCCCACTAGCGGAAGGAGGCTCCTACGAGCAGTACTTC
CDR3: CASSPLAEGGSYEQYF

size: .
D: .
V: TRBV13
J: TRBJ2-7
DNA: TGTGCCAGCAGCTTTAACGGAGCCTACGAGCAGTACTTC
CDR3: CASSFNGAYEQYF

size: once
D: TRBD1
V: TRBV5-4
J: TRBJ2-7
DNA: TGTGCCAGCAACAAGCAACAGGGGGCTTCCTACGAGCAGTACTTC
CDR3: CASNKQQGASYEQYF

size: .
D: .
V: TRBV11-2
J: TRBJ2-7
DNA: TGTGCCAGCAGCTCAGAAACCGGGCTAGGGGGGAAAGAGCAGTACTTC
CDR3: CASSSETGLGGKEQYF

size: .
D: .
V: TRBV2
J: TRBJ2-2
DNA: TGTGCCAGCTCGGGGGACGGACTATTTTCCGGGGAGCTGTTTTTT
CDR3: CASSGDGLFSGELFF

size: once
D: .
V: TRBV5-1
J: TRBJ1-4
DNA: TGCGCCAGCAGCTTGTTGGCGGAGGAAAAACTGTTTTTT
CDR3: CASSLLAEEKLFF